The rows below give T cell receptor beta chains drawn from one sample of a study of T cells in Graves' hyperthyroidism and ophthalmopathy. In TCRdb, the multiplex PCR reads were re-called with MiXCR into one record per CDR3 protein. The table records under 250,000 distinct CDR3 sequences, around 24% of them present only once. Sequenced material: blood. All receptors come from a woman in her forties with Graves' ophthalmopathy. Each CDR3 is given with its conserved first and last residue. The D gene is left open where the match is weak. A row's size may be missing; if present it is once, few, many or a size class.

v_gene	j_gene	d_gene	abundance	CDR3aa	CDR3nt
TRBV6-5	TRBJ1-5	-	many	CASSGGRLGNQPQHF	TGTGCCAGCAGCGGAGGTCGGTTGGGCAATCAGCCCCAGCATTTT
TRBV28	TRBJ2-7	-	many	CASRENYEQYF	TGTGCCAGCAGGGAGAACTACGAGCAGTACTTC
TRBV6-5	TRBJ2-7	-	-	CASISNAYEQYF	TGTGCCAGCATTTCTAACGCCTACGAGCAGTACTTC
TRBV2	TRBJ1-1	-	many	CASNPGGTNEAFF	TGTGCCAGTAACCCGGGGGGGACGAATGAAGCTTTCTTT
TRBV19	TRBJ2-2	-	many	CASSMWLEAGELFF	TGTGCCAGTAGTATGTGGTTAGAAGCCGGGGAGCTGTTTTTT
TRBV4-1	TRBJ2-7	TRBD1	many	CASSQAGGFDEQYF	TGCGCCAGCAGCCAAGCAGGGGGTTTCGACGAGCAGTACTTC
TRBV20-1	TRBJ1-5	-	many	CSARESTGNQPQHF	TGCAGTGCTAGAGAGTCGACAGGCAATCAGCCCCAGCATTTT
TRBV4-1	TRBJ2-7	TRBD2	many	CASSRGTGTMDYEQYF	TGCGCCAGCAGCCGAGGAACCGGGACTATGGACTACGAGCAGTACTTC
TRBV10-3	TRBJ2-6	-	many	CAISGGPTSGANVLTF	TGTGCCATCAGTGGAGGACCTACCTCTGGGGCCAACGTCCTGACTTTC
TRBV6-2/TRBV6-3	TRBJ2-7	TRBD1	-	CASSFHDRESGYEQYF	TGTGCCAGCAGTTTTCACGACAGGGAATCCGGCTACGAGCAGTACTTC
TRBV27	TRBJ2-5	-	many	CASRRDFQETQYF	TGTGCCAGCCGTCGGGACTTTCAAGAGACCCAGTACTTC
TRBV28	TRBJ1-1	-	many	CASSLADGLNTEAFF	TGTGCCAGCAGTTTAGCGGACGGATTGAACACTGAAGCTTTCTTT
TRBV6-5	TRBJ1-2	-	few	CASSSWGAGGYTF	TGTGCCAGCAGTTCATGGGGCGCGGGTGGCTACACCTTC
TRBV19	TRBJ2-7	-	many	CASSPPRGKFDEQYF	TGTGCCAGTAGTCCTCCTCGGGGGAAGTTTGACGAGCAGTACTTC
TRBV19	TRBJ2-1	TRBD2	many	CASSIGLAGGNEQFF	TGTGCCAGTAGTATCGGGCTAGCGGGAGGAAATGAGCAGTTCTTC
TRBV6-1	TRBJ2-7	-	-	CASSEEWEGEQYF	TGTGCCAGCAGTGAGGAGTGGGAAGGCGAGCAGTACTTC
TRBV20-1	TRBJ2-7	-	few	CSASSGTSLRHEQYF	TGCAGTGCTAGCTCCGGGACTTCCCTACGGCACGAGCAGTACTTC
TRBV12-3/TRBV12-4	TRBJ2-4	TRBD1	many	CASSQDRGIDIQYF	TGTGCCAGCAGCCAAGACAGGGGTATAGACATTCAGTACTTC
TRBV19	TRBJ2-7	TRBD1	many	CASSASGTAAYEQYF	TGTGCCAGTAGTGCCTCCGGGACAGCAGCGTACGAGCAGTACTTC
TRBV27	TRBJ1-1	-	many	CASSLGPITEAFF	TGTGCCAGCAGTTTGGGACCGATTACTGAAGCTTTCTTT
TRBV28	TRBJ2-2	-	many	CASSSQYPTGELFF	TGTGCCAGCAGTTCTCAATATCCCACCGGGGAGCTGTTTTTT
TRBV5-1	TRBJ1-1	-	many	CASSLEGTEAFF	TGTGCCAGCAGCTTAGAGGGGACTGAAGCTTTCTTT